These 32 T cell receptor beta chains were all obtained from the same sample, sequenced in a study of blood T cell repertoires in COVID-19 (dated by TCRdb to about 2020). Receptor libraries were prepared by the immunoSEQ multiplex PCR assay. TCRdb holds this immuneACCESS table with in-frame rearrangements only. Some clones are missing; in checked studies, unresolved V genes explain under half, and the rest has no known cause. This sample holds about 98,000 clones; roughly 80% were observed only once. The leading ten clones occupy about 10% of the sample. Sequenced sample: peripheral blood. The receptors shown here come from a woman of 80 years or more with acute or convalescent COVID-19.

V gene TRBV28 combines with J gene TRBJ2-1, with D unresolved. Germline lookup yields CDR1 MDHEN and CDR2 SYDVKM. V lost 5 bases and J 9 bases, leaving 11 bases between the germline ends. There are 12 residues in the CDR3. CDR3 DNA: TGTGCCAGCAGTACCCCGCCGGGTGAGCAGTTCTTC. It yields the protein CASSTPPGEQFF.

This chain links TRBV28 with TRBJ1-5; D unclear. The CDR3 contains 12 residues. Germline lookup yields CDR1 MDHEN and CDR2 SYDVKM. V lost 7 bases and J 7 bases, leaving 11 bases between the germline ends. This chain's CDR3 is CASTDQRQPQHF. The CDR3 coding sequence is TGTGCCAGCACCGACCAGAGGCAGCCCCAGCATTTT.

The chain couples TRBV19 to TRBJ1-1; no reliable D call. Germline CDR1 LNHDA, CDR2 SQIVND (reference sequence). This CDR3 is 16 amino acids long. The V gene lost 0 bases and the J gene lost 8 bases, with 19 bases spanning the gap. The CDR3 region has the DNA TGTGCCAGTAGTATAGATCCCCCCCCAGCAACGAGGGAAGCTTTCTTT. Translation gives CASSIDPPPATREAFF.

Worth noting for this clone: This CDR3 is missing its conserved last phenylalanine or tryptophan, likely due to a read error. The DNA is omitted, as the CDR3 cannot be located on it reliably, and the CDR3 follows TCRdb's listing. This chain links TRBV3-1 (or the pseudogene TRBV3-2) with TRBJ2-3; TRBD2 is the table's D call and was not checked against the DNA. The CDR3 region is 12 residues in length, termini included. Germline V gene data show CDR1 as LGHDT and CDR2 as YNNKEL (reference sequence). The chain's CDR3 is CASSPSSSGGAI.

This clone appeared a single time. The rearrangement uses TRBV27 and TRBJ2-3, with 11 bases matching TRBD1. The CDR3 runs 16 residues. V shed 4 bases and J 7 bases; nucleotides not matched to a gene: 10. Germline V gives CDR1 MNHEY, CDR2 SMNVEV (reference sequence). CDR3 loop: CASSSAGDRGSHTQYF. CDR3 nucleotide sequence: TGTGCCAGCAGTTCCGCGGGGGACAGGGGGTCACATACGCAGTATTTT.

This sequence joins TRBV19 and TRBJ1-4; 12 bases are shared with TRBD1. CDR3 length equals 17 residues. Germline trimming cut 3 bases from V and 5 bases from J; bases unmatched to any gene: 7. In germline, CDR1 is LNHDA, CDR2 SQIVND (reference sequence). The CDR3 DNA reads as TGTGCCAGTAGTATCGGGACAGGGGGCTCCCAAAATGAAAAACTGTTTTTT. It specifies CASSIGTGGSQNEKLFF.

This chain joins TRBV5-1 and TRBJ1-3, with D unresolved. Germline values: CDR1 SGHRS, CDR2 YFSETQ. Trimming removed 3 bases at V and 3 bases at J, with 13 bases between. CDR3 length: 15 residues. The CDR3 loop is CASSYGSVGGNTIYF. The CDR3 region has the DNA TGCGCCAGCAGCTACGGGAGTGTGGGTGGAAACACCATATATTTT.

The chain couples TRBV5-4 to TRBJ2-7, with TRBD1 identical over 7 bases. The CDR3 contains 13 residues. Germline V lookup: CDR1 SGHNT, CDR2 YYREEE (reference sequence). Trimming removed 1 base from V and 4 bases from J; junction bases left unmatched: 2. This CDR3 reads CASSLNRGYEQYF. CDR3 DNA sequence: TGTGCCAGCAGCTTGAACAGGGGTTACGAGCAGTACTTC.

The V and J genes are TRBV9 and TRBJ1-1; TRBD1 might be the D (6 bases). Trimming stripped 4 bases from V and 9 bases from J, with 19 bases between. Germline-derived CDR1 and CDR2 are SGDLS and YYNGEE. The CDR3 length is 14 residues. The CDR3 here is CASSPNPGDRQAFF. The CDR3 DNA is TGTGCCAGCAGCCCTAACCCAGGAGACAGGCAAGCTTTCTTT.

V usage is TRBV19 and J usage is TRBJ1-2; 10 bases align to TRBD1. Losses at the gene ends were 5 bases for V and 4 bases for J; bases not matched to a gene: 10. The germline gives CDR1 LNHDA, CDR2 SQIVND (reference sequence). The CDR3 runs 16 residues. CDR3 sequence reads: CASSGTGEWYSYGYTF. The CDR3 DNA reads TGTGCCAGTAGTGGGACAGGGGAATGGTATAGCTATGGCTACACCTTC.

This chain uses TRBV2 with TRBJ2-2, with 9 bases aligning to TRBD1. This CDR3 has 14 residues. V dropped 6 bases and J dropped 1; count of bases not matched to a gene: 0. Per germline, CDR1 SNHLY and CDR2 FYNNEI. The CDR3 spells CASRDRGNTGELFF. CDR3 nucleotide sequence: TGTGCCAGCAGGGACAGGGGGAACACCGGGGAGCTGTTTTTT. The full variable domain, with the rest looked up from reference TRBV2 and TRBJ2-2, is EPEVTQTPSHQVTQMGQEVILRCVPISNHLYFYWYRQILGQKVEFLVSFYNNEISEKSEIFDDQFSVERPDGSNFTLKIRSTKLEDSAMYFCASRDRGNTGELFFGEGSRLTVL.

This clone appeared a single time. This chain links TRBV4-1 with TRBJ2-3; a weak D match, TRBD2 (6 bases). This CDR3 region has 17 residues. Germline V gene sequence: CDR1 MGHRA, CDR2 YSYEKL. V lost 4 bases to trimming and J lost 0 bases, with 17 bases between them. This chain's CDR3 is CASSLHRLGASTDTQYF. CDR3 coding DNA: TGCGCCAGCAGCCTACACCGACTAGGGGCTAGCACAGATACGCAGTATTTT.

The V and J genes are TRBV9 and TRBJ2-7, with D maybe TRBD1 (5 bases). Germline assignment: CDR1 SGDLS and CDR2 YYNGEE. This CDR3 has 15 amino acids. V lost 0 bases, J lost 4 bases, and 14 bases lay in between. The CDR3 DNA reads as TGTGCCAGCAGCGTAGATCCGCAGGGCGGATACGAGCAGTACTTC. It encodes CASSVDPQGGYEQYF.

The rearrangement links TRBV9 to TRBJ1-5; D not certain. V shed 3 bases and J shed 4 bases, with 14 bases lying between them. The CDR3 contains 15 residues. CDR1 SGDLS and CDR2 YYNGEE come from the germline V gene. In DNA form, the CDR3 reads TGTGCCAGCAGCGATGGAGGGCAGAAGAATCAGCCCCAGCATTTT. It translates to CASSDGGQKNQPQHF.

This chain links TRBV6-5 with TRBJ1-1; D ambiguous. Germline loops: CDR1 MNHEY, CDR2 SVGAGI. CDR3 length equals 13 residues. Trimming took off 6 bases at V and 0 bases at J, with 8 bases between the two ends. As DNA, the CDR3 is TGTGCCAGCAGCCGGGGAGTGAACACTGAAGCTTTCTTT. Protein sequence: CASSRGVNTEAFF.

The chain combines TRBV27 with TRBJ1-6; perhaps TRBD1 as D (5 bases). CDR1 and CDR2 from the germline V gene are MNHEY and SMNVEV (reference sequence). CDR3 length equals 13 residues. V lost 8 bases to trimming and J lost 11 bases, with 16 bases between them. The CDR3 nucleotides are TGTGCCAGCGCGCCAACCCAGGGTGCACCCCTCCACTTT. Translated, it gives CASAPTQGAPLHF.

The genes are TRBV5-1 and TRBJ1-4; a possible D gene is TRBD1 (6 bases). CDR3 length: 19 amino acids. The germline V gene encodes CDR1 SGHRS and CDR2 YFSETQ. V gave up 0 bases and J gave up 5 bases, with 23 bases separating them. The CDR3 loop reads CASSLVGRGPRLPNEKLFF. CDR3 bases: TGCGCCAGCAGCTTGGTAGGCAGGGGCCCGCGACTTCCGAATGAAAAACTGTTTTTT.

The rearrangement joins TRBV6-2 or TRBV6-3 to TRBJ2-7; a possible D gene is TRBD1 (5 bases). This CDR3 region has 14 residues. With 5 bases removed from V and 5 bases from J, the gap between germline ends came to 16 bases. Germline CDR1 is MNHEY and CDR2 is SVGEGT. DNA for the CDR3: TGTGCCAGCAGTCCACACTCGACAGTTCACGAGCAGTACGTC. Its translation: CASSPHSTVHEQYV.

The gene calls are TRBV6-5 and TRBJ2-7; perhaps TRBD1 as D (6 bases). The CDR3 runs 15 residues. Trimming pared 4 bases from V and 5 bases from J, leaving 18 bases between. Germline loops: CDR1 MNHEY, CDR2 SVGAGI. This CDR3 reads CASSSVTGVGNEQYF. The DNA of the CDR3 is TGTGCCAGCAGTTCGGTGACAGGAGTCGGGAACGAGCAGTACTTC.

The chain employs TRBV7-2 and TRBJ1-1; 8 bases match TRBD1. This CDR3 spans 13 amino acids. CDR1 is SGHTA and CDR2 is FQGNSA in the germline V gene. V shed 3 bases, J shed 8 bases, and the junction held 5 bases outside the gene matches. CDR3 amino acids: CASSFRQGREAFF. In nucleotides, the CDR3 is TGTGCCAGCAGCTTCCGACAGGGGAGGGAAGCTTTCTTT.

The rearrangement joins TRBV18 to TRBJ2-1, with a tentative D call TRBD1 (6 bases). This CDR3 has 15 amino acids. Germline V lookup: CDR1 KGHSH, CDR2 LQKENI. Trimming pared 2 bases from V and 6 bases from J, leaving 14 bases between. CDR3 sequence: CASSPTGGKSNEQFF. DNA for the CDR3: TGTGCCAGCTCACCAACTGGGGGCAAATCCAATGAGCAGTTCTTC.

The V gene is TRBV7-9, the J gene TRBJ1-3, with 7 nucleotides matching TRBD1. CDR1 is SEHNR and CDR2 is FQNEAQ in the germline V gene (reference sequence). The CDR3 extends over 12 amino acids. With V trimmed by 6 bases and J by 8 bases, 4 bases remained unmatched. In nucleotides, the CDR3 is TGTGCCAGCAGGCTTACAGGGGACACCATATATTTT. It is translated as CASRLTGDTIYF. The whole variable domain, remainder taken from reference TRBV7-9 and TRBJ1-3, is DTGVSQNPRHKITKRGQNVTFRCDPISEHNRLYWYRQTLGQGPEFLTYFQNEAQLEKSRLLSDRFSAERPKGSFSTLEIQRTEQGDSAMYLCASRLTGDTIYFGEGSWLTVV.

For this clone: The identical CDR3 is also encoded by other nucleotide sequences in the sample. The rearrangement uses TRBV5-1 and TRBJ2-5, with 8 nucleotides matching TRBD1. The junction had 4 bases not matched to a gene; V was cut back by 4 bases and J by 2 bases. The CDR3 is 14 residues long. Germline CDR1 reads SGHRS; CDR2 reads YFSETQ. Here the CDR3 DNA reads TGCGCCAGCAGCCGTGGACAGGGTCAAGAGACCCAGTACTTC. Residues: CASSRGQGQETQYF.

A single count supports this clone. CDR3 DNA: TGTGCCAGCAGTTTACTGGGGGGTGAGGTGTATGGCTACACCTTC. Residues: CASSLLGGEVYGYTF. This chain connects TRBV27 to TRBJ1-2; the D gene is possibly TRBD1 (5 bases). The CDR3 has 15 amino acids. The germline V gene has CDR1 MNHEY and CDR2 SMNVEV (reference sequence). Between the trimmed V and J ends, which lost 2 bases and 5 bases, there was a span of 15 bases.

V is TRBV5-1 and J is TRBJ2-2; tentative D call: TRBD1 (5 bases). The CDR3 consists of 16 residues. Deletions cut 0 bases from V and 4 bases from J, with 13 bases between. Germline CDR1 SGHRS, CDR2 YFSETQ. The DNA of the CDR3 is TGCGCCAGCAGCTTGGGGGTGGCAGGGCTCACCGGGGAGCTGTTTTTT. Its translation: CASSLGVAGLTGELFF.

V gene TRBV28 combines with J gene TRBJ1-2; 8 nucleotides align to TRBD1. Germline V gene sequence: CDR1 MDHEN, CDR2 SYDVKM. CDR3 size: 14 residues. Trimming took 2 bases from V and 6 from J; bases not matched to a gene: 5. In DNA, the CDR3 is TGTGCCAGCAGTTTAGCAGGGGGCGAAGATGGCTACACCTTC. Translation gives CASSLAGGEDGYTF.

The V call is TRBV7-2, the J call TRBJ2-1; perhaps TRBD2 as D (5 bases). Germline CDR1 SGHTA, CDR2 FQGNSA. V lost 2 bases and J lost 4, with 12 bases in between. The CDR3 is 15 amino acids. DNA of the CDR3: TGTGCCAGCAGCTTACTATTCGGCGGGTACAATGAGCAGTTCTTC. It specifies CASSLLFGGYNEQFF.

The chain carries TRBV7-2 and TRBJ1-1; TRBD1 matches at 7 bases. The CDR3 runs to 15 residues. V shed 1 base, J shed 5 bases, and the junction held 7 bases outside the gene matches. Per the germline V gene, CDR1 is SGHTA and CDR2 is FQGNSA. As DNA, the CDR3 is TGTGCCAGCAGCTTAGATAAGGGGGCGCGAACTGAAGCTTTCTTT. Translating gives CASSLDKGARTEAFF.

The rearrangement links TRBV5-5 to TRBJ1-4; tentatively, D is TRBD1 (5 bases). The CDR3 totals 15 residues. Trimming removed 4 bases at V and 5 bases at J, with 15 bases between. Germline assignment: CDR1 SGHKS and CDR2 YYEKEE (reference sequence). Here the CDR3 DNA reads TGTGCCAGCAGCCGGCTGGACGGGGGGAATGAAAAACTGTTTTTT. It encodes CASSRLDGGNEKLFF.

V is TRBV12-2 and J is TRBJ2-2; the DNA was not used to check the table's D call, TRBD2. TRBV12-2 is marked as a pseudogene. This CDR3 has 17 amino acids. CDR3 bases: TGTGCAAGTCGCTTAGAGTTAGCGGGGGCGTGCGCCGGGGAGCTGTTTTTT. This encodes CASRLELAGACAGELFF.

The rearrangement joins TRBV10-1 to TRBJ2-2; 16 nucleotides line up with TRBD2. The CDR3 runs 20 residues. Germline-derived CDR1 and CDR2 are WNHNN and SYGVQD (reference sequence). V shed 5 bases and J 0 bases; nucleotides not matched to a gene: 9. The DNA of the CDR3 is TGCGCCAGCAGTCCATCGGGACTAGCGGGGGGGCTATCGAACACCGGGGAGCTGTTTTTT. This encodes CASSPSGLAGGLSNTGELFF.

In DNA form, the CDR3 reads TGTGCCAGCAGCCCGACAGGGGGCAGGTCTGGGGCCAACGTCCTGACTTTC. The encoded protein is CASSPTGGRSGANVLTF. J is TRBJ2-6 and V is TRBV3-1 (or the pseudogene TRBV3-2); 10 bases line up with TRBD1. CDR3 length equals 17 residues. V lost 4 bases to trimming and J lost 1 base; unmatched junction nucleotides: 4. Germline V gene data show CDR1 as LGHDT and CDR2 as YNNKEL (reference sequence).